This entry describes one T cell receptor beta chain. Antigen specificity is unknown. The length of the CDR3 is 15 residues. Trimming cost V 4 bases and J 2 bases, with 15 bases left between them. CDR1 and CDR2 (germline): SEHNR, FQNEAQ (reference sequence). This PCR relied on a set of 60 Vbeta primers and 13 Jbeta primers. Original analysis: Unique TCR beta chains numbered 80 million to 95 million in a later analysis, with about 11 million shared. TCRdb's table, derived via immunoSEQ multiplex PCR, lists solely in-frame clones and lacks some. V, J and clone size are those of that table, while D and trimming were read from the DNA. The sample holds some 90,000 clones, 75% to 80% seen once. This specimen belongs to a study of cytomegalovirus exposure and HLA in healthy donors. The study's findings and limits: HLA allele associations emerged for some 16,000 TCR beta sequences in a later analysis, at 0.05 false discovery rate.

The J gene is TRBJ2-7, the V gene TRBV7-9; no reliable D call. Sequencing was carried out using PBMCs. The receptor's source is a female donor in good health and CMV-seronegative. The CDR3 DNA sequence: TGTGCCAGCAGCTCGGCGGTACCCCCCACCTACGAGCAGTACTTC. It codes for CASSSAVPPTYEQYF.